These T cell receptor beta chains were read from a single sample in a study of beta chain features in type 1 diabetes. The protocol was immunoSEQ multiplex PCR, while the TCRdb copy is restricted to in-frame clones and leaves out a portion. The repertoire has 140,000 to 150,000 clones, 10% to 15% of them found once; the top ten carry around 1.4%. The sequenced material came from central memory CD4+ T cells from blood. All receptors come from a man younger than 35 with type 1 diabetes. Each CDR3 is given with its conserved first and last residue. The order of the fields is clone size, D gene, J gene, V gene, CDR3 DNA, CDR3 protein. A D gene is named only where the DNA matches it firmly. Clone size is not always given. Where it is, it says once, few, many or a class for expanded clones.

>-|TRBD2|TRBJ2-7|TRBV6-6
TGTGCCAGCACAGCGGGGCTAGCGAATTACGAGCAGTACTTC
CASTAGLANYEQYF
>few|-|TRBJ2-4|TRBV28
TGTGCCAGCAGTTTAGGGTTTTCCTACCTCGGACAAAACATTCAGTACTTC
CASSLGFSYLGQNIQYF
>few|-|TRBJ1-4|TRBV29-1
TGCAGCGCCCGAGAGGAAAAACTGTTTTTT
CSAREEKLFF
>-|-|TRBJ1-2|TRBV14
TGTGCCAGCAGTCGGTCGAGGGGCAGCTATGGCTACACCTTC
CASSRSRGSYGYTF
>-|TRBD1|TRBJ1-1|TRBV18
TGTGCCAGCTCACCATCTAGGACAGGGGCTGAAGCTTTCTTT
CASSPSRTGAEAFF
>-|TRBD2|TRBJ2-5|TRBV2
TGTGCCAGCAGCTCCGGACTAGCGGGGGGCCTCCAAGAGACCCAGTACTTC
CASSSGLAGGLQETQYF
>-|TRBD2|TRBJ2-5|TRBV11-2
TGTGCCAGCAGCTTCTCCCCCGGGGGGGGCCAAGAGACCCAGTACTTC
CASSFSPGGGQETQYF
>-|-|TRBJ1-1|TRBV27
TGTGCCAGCAGTCCCCAAACAGGGAGCACTGAAGCTTTCTTT
CASSPQTGSTEAFF
>-|TRBD1|TRBJ1-6|TRBV7-6
TGTGCCAGCAGCGCCACGGGACAGGGAAACTCACCCCTCCACTTT
CASSATGQGNSPLHF
>-|-|TRBJ2-3|TRBV5-1
TGCGCCAGCAGCTTATGGGGCCTTAGCACAGATACGCAGTATTTT
CASSLWGLSTDTQYF
>few|-|TRBJ2-2|TRBV14
TGTGCCAGCAGTCCCCGAGGGGTGTTTGGTACCGGGGAGCTGTTTTTT
CASSPRGVFGTGELFF
>few|-|TRBJ1-2|TRBV5-6
TGTGCCAGCAGCTTGGGGCAAGTCTATGGCTACACCTTC
CASSLGQVYGYTF
>-|TRBD2|TRBJ2-1|TRBV5-1
TGCGCCAGCAGCTTGGCCGAGCGGGGTGCCGAGAGAGAGCAGTTCTTC
CASSLAERGAEREQFF
>-|-|TRBJ1-1|TRBV2
TGTGCCAGCAGTAGGGACGCAACGAAGCTTCGGTTT
CASSRDATKLRF
>-|-|TRBJ1-6|TRBV9
TGTGCCAGCAGCGAGACTTATACTTCACCCCTCCACTTT
CASSETYTSPLHF
>-|-|TRBJ2-3|TRBV28
TGTGCCAGCAGCGGAGGGAGGTCGGGCACAGATACGCAGTATTTT
CASSGGRSGTDTQYF
>-|-|TRBJ2-2|TRBV2
TGTGCCAGCAGGGAGACAGACTACGGGGAGCTGTTTTTT
CASRETDYGELFF
>-|-|TRBJ2-3|TRBV30
TGTGCCTGGGGACGGGGAGATACGCAGTATTTT
CAWGRGDTQYF
>few|-|TRBJ1-1|TRBV6-4
TGTGCCAGCAGTGCGGACGTGAACACTGAAGCTTTCTTT
CASSADVNTEAFF
>-|-|TRBJ1-2|TRBV30
TGTGCCTGGCGTCCCTCGCGAGCCGCTAACTATGGCTACACCTTC
CAWRPSRAANYGYTF
>-|TRBD2|TRBJ2-3|TRBV15
TGTGCCACCAGCAGGCGGGGGGTGGGACTTGGGACAGATACGCAGTATTTT
CATSRRGVGLGTDTQYF
>-|TRBD1|TRBJ1-6|TRBV30
TGTGCCTGGGGTCCGTTACAGGGGGCGGATAATTCACCCCTCCACTTT
CAWGPLQGADNSPLHF
>few|-|TRBJ2-1|TRBV5-1
TGCGCCAGCAGCTTGTCGACTCCGCCTTCCTACAATGAGCAGTTCTTC
CASSLSTPPSYNEQFF
>-|-|TRBJ2-7|TRBV5-4
TGTGCCAGCTCCTCGGGGGTCGTCTACGAGCAGTACTTC
CASSSGVVYEQYF
>few|TRBD2|TRBJ2-1|TRBV11-2
TGTGCCAGCAGCCCCCGACTAGCGGGGGTGTACAATGAGCAGTTCTTC
CASSPRLAGVYNEQFF
>-|-|TRBJ2-7|TRBV7-9
TGTGCCAGCAGCTCGCCGGGGGAAGCCTACGAGCAGTACTTC
CASSSPGEAYEQYF
>many|-|TRBJ2-1|TRBV29-1
TGCAGCGCCCGGGACACGGGAAAGCAGTTCTTC
CSARDTGKQFF
>few|-|TRBJ1-1|TRBV18
TGTGCCAGCTCACCGCCGCATCCCACTGAAGCTTTCTTT
CASSPPHPTEAFF
>few|TRBD2|TRBJ2-3|TRBV7-6
TGTGCCAGCAGCTTAGCCAGCGGGGGGGTCACAGATACGCAGTATTTT
CASSLASGGVTDTQYF
>-|-|TRBJ1-6|TRBV6-1
TGTGCCAGCAGTGAAGGGGGAGGGAATTCACCCCTCCACTTT
CASSEGGGNSPLHF
>-|TRBD1|TRBJ1-2|TRBV6-5
TGTGCCAGCAGTTACGGACAGGGTAGAGACGGCTACACCTTC
CASSYGQGRDGYTF
>-|-|TRBJ1-2|TRBV6-6
TGTGCCAGCAGTTACCGAGAGTCCGGCGATGGCTACACCTTC
CASSYRESGDGYTF
>few|-|TRBJ2-1|TRBV7-8
TGTGCCAGCAGCTCTCCCGCGGGGAGTTCCTACAATGAGCAGTTCTTC
CASSSPAGSSYNEQFF
>-|-|TRBJ2-6|TRBV19
TGTGCCAGTAGTATGGACAGATTGTCTGGGGCCAACGTCCTGACTTTC
CASSMDRLSGANVLTF
>few|-|TRBJ2-7|TRBV7-9
TGTGCCAGCAGCTTACAGGGGAGGAACGAGCAGTACTTC
CASSLQGRNEQYF
>-|-|TRBJ1-1|TRBV2
TGTGCCAGCAGTGACGGACGCTGGAACACTGAAGCTTTCTTT
CASSDGRWNTEAFF
>few|-|TRBJ1-5|TRBV5-4
TGTGCCAGCAGCAGAGACGGGAATCAGCCCCAGCATTTT
CASSRDGNQPQHF
>few|-|TRBJ1-5|TRBV20-1
TGCAGTGCTAGGGCCAATCAGCCCCAGCATTTT
CSARANQPQHF
>few|-|TRBJ1-2|TRBV6-5
TGTGCCAGCAGTTACTCGACAGGAGAAGGAGGCTACACCTTC
CASSYSTGEGGYTF
>few|-|TRBJ1-1|TRBV28
TGTGCCAGCAGTTCCGGGGGTATGAACACTGAAGCTTTCTTT
CASSSGGMNTEAFF
>few|-|TRBJ1-6|TRBV5-1
TGCGCCAGCAGCTTGGGGGCCACTAATTCACCCCTCCACTTT
CASSLGATNSPLHF